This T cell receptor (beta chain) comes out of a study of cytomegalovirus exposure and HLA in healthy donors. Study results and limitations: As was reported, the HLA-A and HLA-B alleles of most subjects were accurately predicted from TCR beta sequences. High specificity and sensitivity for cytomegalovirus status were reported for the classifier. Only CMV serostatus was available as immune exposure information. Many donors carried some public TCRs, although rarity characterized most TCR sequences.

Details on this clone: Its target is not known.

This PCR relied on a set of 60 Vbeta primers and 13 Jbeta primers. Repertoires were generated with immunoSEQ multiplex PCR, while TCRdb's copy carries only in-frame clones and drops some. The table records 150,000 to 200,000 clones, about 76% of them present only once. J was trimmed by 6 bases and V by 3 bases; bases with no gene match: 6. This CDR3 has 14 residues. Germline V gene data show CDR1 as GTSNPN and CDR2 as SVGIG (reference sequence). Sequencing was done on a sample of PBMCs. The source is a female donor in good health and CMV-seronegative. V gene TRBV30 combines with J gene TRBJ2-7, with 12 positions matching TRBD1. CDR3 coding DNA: TGTGCCTGGAGGCCGGGACAGGGGGCGAGCGAGCAGTACTTC. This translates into CAWRPGQGASEQYF.